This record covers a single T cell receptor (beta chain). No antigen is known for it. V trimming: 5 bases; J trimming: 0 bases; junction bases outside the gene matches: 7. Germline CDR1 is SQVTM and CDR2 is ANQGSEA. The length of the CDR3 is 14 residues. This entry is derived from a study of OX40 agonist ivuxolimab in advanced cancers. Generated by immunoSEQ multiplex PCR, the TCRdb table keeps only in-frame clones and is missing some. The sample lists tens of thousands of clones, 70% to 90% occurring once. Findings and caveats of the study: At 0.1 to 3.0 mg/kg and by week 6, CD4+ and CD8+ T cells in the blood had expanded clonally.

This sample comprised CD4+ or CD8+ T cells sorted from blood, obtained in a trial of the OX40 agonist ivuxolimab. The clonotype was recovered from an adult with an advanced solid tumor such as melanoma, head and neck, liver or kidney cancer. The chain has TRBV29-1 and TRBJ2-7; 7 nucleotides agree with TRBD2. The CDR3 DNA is TGCAGCGTTCCTGTCGGGGGGAGCTCCTACGAGCAGTACTTC. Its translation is CSVPVGGSSYEQYF.